These 30 T cell receptor beta chains were sequenced from one sample in a study of OX40 agonist ivuxolimab in advanced cancers. Library construction relied on the immunoSEQ multiplex PCR assay. TCRdb holds this immuneACCESS table with in-frame rearrangements only. Some clones are missing; in checked studies, unresolved V genes explain under half, and the rest has no known cause. The sample yields about 27,000 clones; about 81% were counted once. The ten largest account for roughly 23% of the sample. Sequenced material: CD4+ or CD8+ T cells sorted from blood, taken in a trial of the OX40 agonist ivuxolimab. The receptors were sampled from an adult with an advanced solid tumor such as melanoma, head and neck, liver or kidney cancer.

The chain couples TRBV7-9 to TRBJ2-5; 8 bases map to TRBD2. CDR1 is SEHNR, CDR2 FQNEAQ, per germline (reference sequence). CDR3 length: 16 residues. The J segment lost 0 bases and the V segment lost 4 bases, leaving 7 bases of the junction unmatched. CDR3 protein: CASSSTSGFYQETQYF. CDR3 bases: TGTGCCAGCAGCTCCACTAGCGGCTTTTACCAAGAGACCCAGTACTTC.

The chain recombines TRBV7-2 with TRBJ2-1; either TRBD1 or TRBD2 may supply D (5 bases each). Germline-derived CDR1 and CDR2 are SGHTA and FQGNSA. Trimming took 0 bases from V and 5 from J, leaving 29 bases between them. The CDR3 length is 21 residues. The CDR3 DNA reads TGTGCCAGCAGCTTAGCCCCTGGGACCCGAATCACCCGGCTAGAGAACAATGAGCAGTTCTTC. It encodes CASSLAPGTRITRLENNEQFF.

V is TRBV28 and J is TRBJ1-5, with 7 positions matching TRBD1. The germline CDR1 and CDR2 sequences are MDHEN and SYDVKM. The CDR3 runs 15 residues. Germline trimming cut 1 base from V and 2 bases from J; bases unmatched to any gene: 2. CDR3 in amino acids: CASSLYGQGNQPQHF. In DNA form, the CDR3 reads TGTGCCAGCAGTTTATACGGACAGGGCAATCAGCCCCAGCATTTT.

V and J are TRBV13 and TRBJ1-5, with TRBD1 as a possible D gene (5 bases). The CDR3 is made up of 13 amino acids. Trimming took 1 base from V and 4 from J, leaving 5 bases between them. The germline V gene encodes CDR1 PRHDT and CDR2 FYEKMQ (reference sequence). For the CDR3, the DNA is TGTGCCAGCAGCTTAGACAGGAATCAGCCCCAGCATTTT. Amino acids: CASSLDRNQPQHF.

A few counts support this clone. The chain carries TRBV7-2 and TRBJ1-2, with D maybe TRBD1 (5 bases). Trimming left V 7 bases short and J 8 bases short, with 14 bases between. This CDR3 region has 12 residues. Germline loops: CDR1 SGHTA, CDR2 FQGNSA. The CDR3 region is CASTPGTWGYTF. The CDR3 DNA reads as TGTGCCAGCACCCCAGGGACTTGGGGCTACACCTTC. The full variable domain, in which reference TRBV7-2 and TRBJ1-2 provide the parts outside the CDR3, is GAGVSQSPSNKVTEKGKDVELRCDPISGHTALYWYRQSLGQGLEFLIYFQGNSAPDKSGLPSDRFSAERTGGSVSTLTIQRTQQEDSAVYLCASTPGTWGYTFGSGTRLTVV.

The chain has TRBV5-6 and TRBJ2-5, with 8 bases aligning to TRBD2. Per the germline V gene, CDR1 is SGHDT and CDR2 is YYEEEE. This CDR3 contains 13 residues. V gave up 5 bases and J gave up 5 bases; unmatched junction bases: 5. Written as DNA, the CDR3 is TGTGCCAGCAGTTGGACTAGCCTGGAGACCCAGTACTTC. Translated: CASSWTSLETQYF.

This clone was counted once. The rearrangement joins TRBV5-1 to TRBJ2-1, with 13 nucleotides matching TRBD2. This CDR3 is built from 20 residues. The trim removed 2 bases at V and 4 bases at J, leaving 15 bases unmatched. Germline CDR1 reads SGHRS; CDR2 reads YFSETQ. CDR3 nucleotides: TGCGCCAGCAGCTTTACAGGGGGACTAGCGGGACACCACGAGTACAATGAGCAGTTCTTC. Protein: CASSFTGGLAGHHEYNEQFF.

J is TRBJ2-3 and V is TRBV9, with 10 bases identical to TRBD2. Germline values: CDR1 SGDLS, CDR2 YYNGEE. After removal of 3 bases from V and 4 bases from J, the junction contained 14 bases not matched to a gene. The CDR3 sequence is 18 residues long. The CDR3 sequence is CASSADLLAGVDSDTQYF. In DNA form, the CDR3 reads TGTGCCAGCAGCGCAGACCTCCTAGCGGGAGTGGACTCAGATACGCAGTATTTT.

V is TRBV4-3 and J is TRBJ1-5; the D is unclear. The germline gives CDR1 LGHNA, CDR2 YSLEER. The CDR3 contains 16 residues. V was cut by 1 base and J by 0 bases, with 10 bases left in between. The CDR3 protein is CASSQVGQDSNQPQHF. CDR3 in DNA: TGCGCCAGCAGCCAAGTAGGTCAGGATAGCAATCAGCCCCAGCATTTT.

The rearrangement uses TRBV10-3 and TRBJ1-2, with D maybe TRBD1 (6 bases). Germline V gene lookup returns CDR1 ENHRY and CDR2 SYGVKD. Trimming left V 0 bases short and J 6 bases short, with 14 bases between. This CDR3 is 15 amino acids long. The CDR3 is CAISESRDTVNGYTF. CDR3 coding DNA: TGTGCCATCAGTGAGTCCAGGGACACAGTGAATGGCTACACCTTC.

The chain joins TRBV19 to TRBJ2-1; 16 bases are a match to TRBD2. V dropped 2 bases and J dropped 4; count of bases not matched to a gene: 5. Germline V gene data show CDR1 as LNHDA and CDR2 as SQIVND (reference sequence). This CDR3 contains 18 residues. The CDR3 sequence: CASSIMLGLAGGYNEQFF. The DNA for the CDR3 is TGTGCCAGTAGTATAATGTTGGGACTAGCGGGGGGGTACAATGAGCAGTTCTTC.

The V gene is TRBV27, the J gene TRBJ2-1; possibly TRBD2 for D (5 bases). Trimming removed 5 bases at V and 9 bases at J, with 11 bases between. CDR1 and CDR2 from the germline V gene are MNHEY and SMNVEV (reference sequence). The CDR3 is 12 residues long. CDR3 sequence reads: CASSPGGTEQFF. CDR3 nucleotide sequence: TGTGCCAGCAGTCCCGGAGGAACTGAGCAGTTCTTC.

The V call is TRBV5-8, the J call TRBJ2-7; D call uncertain. Germline assignment: CDR1 SGHTS and CDR2 YDEGEE. V gave up 7 bases and J gave up 3 bases, with 17 bases separating them. There are 14 residues in the CDR3. The CDR3 DNA follows: TGTGCCAGCGGTTGGGCGGTGAAACTCTACGAGCAGTACTTC. It yields the protein CASGWAVKLYEQYF.

V is TRBV4-1 and J is TRBJ1-1; the D is unclear. The germline gives CDR1 MGHRA, CDR2 YSYEKL. The V end lost 5 bases, the J end lost 1 base, and 11 bases lay between the germline ends. The CDR3 consists of 14 residues. The CDR3 loop reads CASSFRTENTEAFF. The CDR3 nucleotides read TGCGCCAGCAGCTTCCGGACGGAGAACACTGAAGCTTTCTTT.

The chain is built from TRBV21-1 and TRBJ2-3. TRBV21-1 is marked as a pseudogene. This CDR3 is built from 15 residues. CDR3 nucleotides: TGTGCCAGCAGCAAAGTGGGGGTTGATTCGGATACGCAGTATTTT. Translated, it gives CASSKVGVDSDTQYF.

The chain couples TRBV4-2 to TRBJ2-7, with 10 positions matching TRBD2. The CDR3 runs to 14 residues. Germline CDR1 and CDR2: LGHNA and YNFKEQ. The junction had 3 bases not matched to a gene; V was cut back by 5 bases and J by 2 bases. CDR3 sequence: CASSFGTSAYEQYF. CDR3 bases: TGTGCCAGCAGCTTTGGGACTAGCGCCTACGAGCAGTACTTC.

V is TRBV30 and J is TRBJ2-7, with unresolved D. This CDR3 region has 16 residues. V dropped 2 bases and J dropped 4 bases, with 21 bases sitting between them. Germline V gene data show CDR1 as GTSNPN and CDR2 as SVGIG (reference sequence). The CDR3 region is CAWSTVWAQDGYEQYF. Here the CDR3 DNA reads TGTGCCTGGAGTACCGTATGGGCTCAGGACGGATACGAGCAGTACTTC.

This rearrangement joins TRBV5-1 to TRBJ1-2; TRBD1 matches 7 bases. This CDR3 comprises 15 residues. In germline, CDR1 is SGHRS, CDR2 YFSETQ. With V trimmed by 2 bases and J by 3 bases, 7 bases remained unmatched. CDR3 region: CASSFKTGPYYGYTF. The CDR3 bases are TGCGCCAGCAGCTTTAAGACAGGGCCGTACTATGGCTACACCTTC. The whole variable domain, remainder taken from reference TRBV5-1 and TRBJ1-2, is KAGVTQTPRYLIKTRGQQVTLSCSPISGHRSVSWYQQTPGQGLQFLFEYFSETQRNKGNFPGRFSGRQFSNSRSEMNVSTLELGDSALYLCASSFKTGPYYGYTFGSGTRLTVV.

In this sample, this clone is medium-sized (0.01 to 0.1%). J is TRBJ1-2 and V is TRBV6-5; 7 bases line up with TRBD1. Germline CDR1 is MNHEY and CDR2 is SVGAGI. This CDR3 has 14 amino acids. Trimming removed 0 bases from V and 6 bases from J; junction bases left unmatched: 4. The CDR3 is CASSYSRQGNGYTF. The CDR3 DNA reads as TGTGCCAGCAGTTACTCGAGACAGGGTAATGGCTACACCTTC.

This clone turned up a few times. This sample includes further DNA sequences coding for the same CDR3. V is TRBV7-6 and J is TRBJ2-7, with TRBD2 matching 7 bases. V lost 0 bases, J lost 0 bases, and 2 bases stayed unmatched. Germline loops: CDR1 SGHVS, CDR2 FNYEAQ. This CDR3 has 15 amino acids. CDR3 nucleotide sequence: TGTGCCAGCAGCTTAGCGGGAGGGGACTCCTACGAGCAGTACTTC. Protein product: CASSLAGGDSYEQYF. The full variable domain, completed using reference TRBV7-6 and TRBJ2-7, is GAGVSQSPRYKVTKRGQDVALRCDPISGHVSLYWYRQALGQGPEFLTYFNYEAQQDKSGLPNDRFSAERPEGSISTLTIQRTEQRDSAMYRCASSLAGGDSYEQYFGPGTRLTVT.

The chain links TRBV4-1 to TRBJ2-2; 12 bases line up with TRBD2. The CDR3 contains 17 residues. The junction had 5 bases not matched to a gene; V was cut back by 2 bases and J by 4 bases. Per the germline V gene, CDR1 is MGHRA and CDR2 is YSYEKL. The CDR3 DNA reads TGCGCCAGCAGCCAACTAGCGGGGGGGCCGGGCACCGGGGAGCTGTTTTTT. It is translated as CASSQLAGGPGTGELFF.

The rearrangement uses TRBV7-2 and TRBJ2-7; D is tentatively TRBD1 or TRBD2 (5 bases each). Per germline, CDR1 SGHTA and CDR2 FQGNSA. V was trimmed by 3 bases and J by 1 base, leaving 13 bases between them. The CDR3 totals 15 residues. DNA of the CDR3: TGTGCCAGCAGCTTCCCCGCAGGGAGATCCTACGAGCAGTACTTC. This codes for CASSFPAGRSYEQYF.

The chain combines TRBV7-2 with TRBJ2-2; no firm D call. This CDR3 is built from 11 residues. The germline V and J ends were trimmed by 5 bases and 7 bases, with 5 bases remaining between them. Germline V CDR1 and CDR2: SGHTA, FQGNSA. The CDR3 sequence is CASSLVGELFF. The DNA of the CDR3 is TGTGCCAGCAGCCTTGTCGGGGAGCTGTTTTTT.

This sequence joins TRBV19 and TRBJ2-2; D might be TRBD1 (6 bases). Trimming shortened V by 4 bases and J by 3 bases, and 6 bases separated the two germline ends. In germline, CDR1 is LNHDA, CDR2 SQIVND (reference sequence). CDR3 length equals 13 residues. In DNA form, the CDR3 reads TGTGCCAGTAGTACAGGGGACACCGGGGAGCTGTTTTTT. Its protein is CASSTGDTGELFF.

The gene calls are TRBV7-2 and TRBJ2-1, with D perhaps matching TRBD1 or TRBD2 (5 bases each). The CDR3 has 12 amino acids. The germline V and J ends were trimmed by 7 bases and 9 bases, with 13 bases remaining between them. Germline V gene data show CDR1 as SGHTA and CDR2 as FQGNSA. This CDR3 is CASTPVGTEQFF. CDR3 sequence (DNA): TGTGCCAGCACCCCGGTGGGGACTGAGCAGTTCTTC.

The chain uses TRBV4-3 and TRBJ2-3; possibly TRBD1 or TRBD2 for D (6 bases each). The CDR3 spans 16 residues. The V gene's germline CDR1 is LGHNA and CDR2 YSLEER. V lost 1 base and J 2 bases, leaving 13 bases between the germline ends. CDR3 amino acids: CASSQGTGAITDTQYF. CDR3 nucleotides: TGCGCCAGCAGCCAAGGGACGGGGGCCATCACAGATACGCAGTATTTT.

The CDR3 nucleotides read TGTGCCAGCTCACCGGGTGACACTTACGAGCAGTACTTC. Amino acids: CASSPGDTYEQYF. This chain links TRBV18 with TRBJ2-7, with D unresolved. Trimming took off 3 bases at V and 4 bases at J, with 10 bases between the two ends. The CDR3 is 13 residues long. CDR1 KGHSH and CDR2 LQKENI come from the germline V gene.

This clone appeared a single time. The rearrangement joins TRBV7-6 to TRBJ2-2; a possible D gene is TRBD1 (7 bases). Germline CDR1 reads SGHVS; CDR2 reads FNYEAQ. Between the trimmed V and J ends, which lost 6 bases and 6 bases, there was a span of 17 bases. The CDR3 totals 15 residues. CDR3 sequence reads: CASSPSGGYAGELFF. CDR3 DNA sequence: TGTGCCAGCAGTCCCTCAGGGGGGTACGCCGGGGAGCTGTTTTTT. Together with reference TRBV7-6 and TRBJ2-2, the CDR3 gives the full variable domain: GAGVSQSPRYKVTKRGQDVALRCDPISGHVSLYWYRQALGQGPEFLTYFNYEAQQDKSGLPNDRFSAERPEGSISTLTIQRTEQRDSAMYRCASSPSGGYAGELFFGEGSRLTVL.

A single count supports this clone. The chain carries TRBV6-1 and TRBJ2-1; TRBD1 might be the D (6 bases). CDR3 size: 14 residues. Germline loops: CDR1 MNHNS, CDR2 SASEGT. V lost 1 base and J 4 bases, leaving 8 bases between the germline ends. CDR3 sequence (DNA): TGTGCCAGCAGTGAAGGACAGGAGTACAATGAGCAGTTCTTC. Translation gives CASSEGQEYNEQFF.

This chain joins TRBV2 and TRBJ2-2; 10 positions agree with TRBD1. Trimming at V came to 8 bases and at J to 7 bases, leaving 7 bases not matched to a gene. Germline V CDR1 and CDR2: SNHLY, FYNNEI. CDR3 length equals 14 residues. CDR3 sequence reads: CASGDRGLGGELFF. The CDR3 coding sequence is TGTGCCAGCGGGGACAGGGGCCTCGGCGGGGAGCTGTTTTTT.